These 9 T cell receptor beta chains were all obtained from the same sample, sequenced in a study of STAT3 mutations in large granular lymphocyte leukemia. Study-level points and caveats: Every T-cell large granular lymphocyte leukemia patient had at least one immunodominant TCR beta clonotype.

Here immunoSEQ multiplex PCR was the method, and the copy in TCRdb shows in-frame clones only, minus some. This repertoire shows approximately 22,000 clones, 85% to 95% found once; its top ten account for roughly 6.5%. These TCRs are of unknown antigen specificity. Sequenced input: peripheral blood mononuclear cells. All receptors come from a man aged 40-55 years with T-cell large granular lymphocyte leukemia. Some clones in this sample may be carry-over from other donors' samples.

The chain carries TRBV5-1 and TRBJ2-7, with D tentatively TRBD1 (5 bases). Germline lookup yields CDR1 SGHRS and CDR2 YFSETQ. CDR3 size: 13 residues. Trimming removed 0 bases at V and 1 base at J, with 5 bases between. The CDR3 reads CASSLGQSYEQYF. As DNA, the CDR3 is TGCGCCAGCAGCTTGGGACAGTCCTACGAGCAGTACTTC.

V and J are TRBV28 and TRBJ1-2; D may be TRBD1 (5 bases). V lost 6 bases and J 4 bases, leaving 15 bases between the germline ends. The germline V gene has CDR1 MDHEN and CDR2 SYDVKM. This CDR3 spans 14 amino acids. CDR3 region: CASSLTGRGYGYTF. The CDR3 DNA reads TGTGCCAGCAGCCTCACGGGACGCGGCTATGGCTACACCTTC.

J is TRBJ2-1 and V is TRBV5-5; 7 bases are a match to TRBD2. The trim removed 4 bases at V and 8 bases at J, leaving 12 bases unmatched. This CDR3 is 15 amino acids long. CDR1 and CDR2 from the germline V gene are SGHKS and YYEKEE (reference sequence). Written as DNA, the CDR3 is TGTGCCAGCAGCCGAATAAGGGACTATGTCCATGAGCAGTTCTTC. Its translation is CASSRIRDYVHEQFF.

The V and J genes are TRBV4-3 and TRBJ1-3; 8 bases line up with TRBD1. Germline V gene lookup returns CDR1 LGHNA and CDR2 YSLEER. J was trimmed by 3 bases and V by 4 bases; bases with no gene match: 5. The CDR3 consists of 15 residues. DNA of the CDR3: TGCGCCAGCAGCCCAGGGACAGGACTTGGAAACACCATATATTTT. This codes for CASSPGTGLGNTIYF.

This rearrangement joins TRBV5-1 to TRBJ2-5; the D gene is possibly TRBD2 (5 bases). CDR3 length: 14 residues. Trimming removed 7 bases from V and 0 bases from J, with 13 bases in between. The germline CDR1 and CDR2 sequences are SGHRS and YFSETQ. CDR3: CASLDMRDQETQYF. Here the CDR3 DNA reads TGCGCCAGCCTCGATATGCGGGACCAAGAGACCCAGTACTTC.

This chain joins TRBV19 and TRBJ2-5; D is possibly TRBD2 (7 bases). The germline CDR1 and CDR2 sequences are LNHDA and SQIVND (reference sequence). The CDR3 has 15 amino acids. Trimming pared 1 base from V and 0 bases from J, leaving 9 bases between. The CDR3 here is CASSIGGGYQETQYF. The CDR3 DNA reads TGTGCCAGTAGTATAGGGGGGGGCTACCAAGAGACCCAGTACTTC.

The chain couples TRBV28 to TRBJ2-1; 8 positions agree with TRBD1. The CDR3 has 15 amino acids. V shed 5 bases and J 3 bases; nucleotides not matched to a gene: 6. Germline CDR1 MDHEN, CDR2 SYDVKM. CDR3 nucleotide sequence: TGTGCCAGCAGTGGGAGACAGGGGATCTACAATGAGCAGTTCTTC. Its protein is CASSGRQGIYNEQFF.

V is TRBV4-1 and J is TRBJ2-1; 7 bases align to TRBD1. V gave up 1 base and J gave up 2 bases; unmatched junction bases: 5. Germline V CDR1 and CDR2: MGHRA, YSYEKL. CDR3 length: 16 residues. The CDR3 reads CASSQGGGPAYNEQFF. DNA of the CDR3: TGCGCCAGCAGCCAAGGAGGGGGCCCCGCCTACAATGAGCAGTTCTTC.

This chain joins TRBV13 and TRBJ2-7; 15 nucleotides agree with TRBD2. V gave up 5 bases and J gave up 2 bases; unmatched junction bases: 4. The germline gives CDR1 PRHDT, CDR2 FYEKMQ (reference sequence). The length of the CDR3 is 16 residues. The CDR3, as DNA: TGTGCCAGCAGCCCCCGGACTAGCGGGGGGGCCTACGAGCAGTACTTC. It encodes CASSPRTSGGAYEQYF.